The clone carrying this T cell receptor (beta chain) has a handful of counts. Antigen specificity is unknown. Germline CDR1 reads MNHNS; CDR2 reads SASEGT. The length of the CDR3 is 12 residues. Trimming shortened V by 7 bases and J by 9 bases, and 13 bases separated the two germline ends. The data derive from a study of cytomegalovirus exposure and HLA in healthy donors. Points from the study as a whole: Near-uniform donor sequencing depth was presumed by presence/absence analyses. A classifier reportedly called cytomegalovirus status with high sensitivity and specificity. Among the CMV-associated chains, a few were confirmed in vitro as specific for CMV antigens.

Participants comprised healthy donors of bone marrow. With 60 Vbeta and 13 Jbeta primers, the PCR was carried out. The table came from immunoSEQ multiplex PCR; TCRdb's copy has only in-frame clones and leaves some out. Of 150,000 to 200,000 clones detected, 80% appear once; the ten largest clones hold about 2.1%. This clonotype originated in a woman between 25 and 40 years old in good health and CMV-seronegative. Sequenced sample: PBMCs. The rearrangement links TRBV6-1 to TRBJ2-1; D is unclear. The CDR3 loop is CASKQPSGEQFF. DNA of the CDR3: TGTGCCAGCAAACAGCCTTCAGGTGAGCAGTTCTTC.